This T cell receptor beta chain stems from a study of T cell clones after liver transplantation. Here immunoSEQ multiplex PCR was the method, and the copy in TCRdb shows in-frame clones only, minus some. The sample has 35,000 to 45,000 clones, 86% seen once. J was trimmed by 6 bases and V by 2 bases; bases with no gene match: 10. CDR3 length: 15 residues. Looked up from germline, CDR1 is SGHNT and CDR2 is YENEEA. This sequence originates from a human patient who received a liver transplant. Certain T cells may be donor cells from the graft. The rearrangement joins TRBV11-3 to TRBJ2-7; 7 positions match TRBD1. Sequencing used CD4+ T cells from blood, obtained 24 months after liver transplant. The CDR3 DNA follows: TGTGCCAGCAGCTTATATTCAGGGGGTTTAAGCGAGCAGTACTTC. Its protein product is CASSLYSGGLSEQYF. Variable domain in full (rest from reference TRBV11-3 and TRBJ2-7): EAGVVQSPRYKIIEKKQPVAFWCNPISGHNTLYWYLQNLGQGPELLIRYENEEAVDDSQLPKDRFSAERLKGVDSTLKIQPAELGDSAVYLCASSLYSGGLSEQYFGPGTRLTVT.